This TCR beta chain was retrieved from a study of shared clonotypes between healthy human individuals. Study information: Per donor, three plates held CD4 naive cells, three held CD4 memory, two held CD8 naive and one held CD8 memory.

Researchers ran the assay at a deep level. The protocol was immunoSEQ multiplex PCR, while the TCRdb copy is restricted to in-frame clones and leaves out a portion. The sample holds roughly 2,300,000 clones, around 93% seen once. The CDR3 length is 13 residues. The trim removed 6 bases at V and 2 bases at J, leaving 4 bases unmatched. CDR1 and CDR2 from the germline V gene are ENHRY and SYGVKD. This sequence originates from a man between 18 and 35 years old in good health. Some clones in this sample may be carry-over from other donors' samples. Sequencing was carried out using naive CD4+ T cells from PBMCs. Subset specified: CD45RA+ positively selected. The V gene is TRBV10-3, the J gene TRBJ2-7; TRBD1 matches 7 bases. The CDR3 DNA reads TGTGCCATCAGAGGACAGGTAGCCTACGAGCAGTACTTC. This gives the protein CAIRGQVAYEQYF.